This TCR beta chain was retrieved from a study of cytomegalovirus exposure and HLA in healthy donors. Whole-study findings and limits: A few V segments could not be told apart, such as TRBV6-2 and TRBV6-3, and were left out. Based on reports, TCR beta sequences accurately predicted HLA-A and HLA-B alleles for most subjects. TCR beta V segments were, for the most part, productive about 87% or about 30% of the time in an earlier analysis.

A multiplex PCR was run with 60 Vbeta primers and 13 Jbeta primers. Authors' methods: Counted up in a later analysis, unique TCR beta chains came to some 80 million, with around 11 million shared. This table comes from immunoSEQ multiplex PCR, and its TCRdb copy is limited to in-frame clones, with some not included. V and J calls and clone size follow that table, whereas D and trimming were derived from the DNA. Across about 190,000 clones, the top ten clones capture approximately 6.9% of the sample. About this clone: Its target is unknown.

Deletions cut 0 bases from V and 4 bases from J, with 16 bases between. Germline V gene sequence: CDR1 SGHAT, CDR2 FQNNGV. The CDR3 runs 16 residues. Sequenced material: PBMCs. The genes are TRBV11-2 and TRBJ2-7; D is ambiguous. This TCR was sampled from a man aged 25-40 years in good health and CMV-seronegative. CDR3 amino acids: CASSLDNSPFQYEQYF. CDR3 nucleotide sequence: TGTGCCAGCAGCTTAGATAACTCTCCCTTCCAATACGAGCAGTACTTC.